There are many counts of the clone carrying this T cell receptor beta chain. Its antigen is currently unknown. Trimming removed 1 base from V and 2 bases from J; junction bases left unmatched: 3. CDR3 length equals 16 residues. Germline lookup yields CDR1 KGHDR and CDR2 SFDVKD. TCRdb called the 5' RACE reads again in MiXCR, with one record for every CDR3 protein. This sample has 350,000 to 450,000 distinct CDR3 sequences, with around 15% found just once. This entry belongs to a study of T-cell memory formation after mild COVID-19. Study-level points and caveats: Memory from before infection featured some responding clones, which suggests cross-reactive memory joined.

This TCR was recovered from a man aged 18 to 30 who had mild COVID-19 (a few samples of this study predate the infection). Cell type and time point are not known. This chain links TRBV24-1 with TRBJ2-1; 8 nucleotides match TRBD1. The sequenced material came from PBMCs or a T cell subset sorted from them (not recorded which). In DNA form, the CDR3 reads TGTGCCACCAGTGATTTAGGACAGGGAACCTACAATGAGCAGTTCTTC. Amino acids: CATSDLGQGTYNEQFF.